This T cell receptor beta chain emerged from a study of tumor-infiltrating lymphocytes in localized non-small cell lung cancer. Findings of the study overall: Tumor T-cell fraction was not associated with recurrence-free survival. Compared with uninvolved lung, tumors showed higher T cell infiltration by TCRbeta sequencing.

Per the germline V gene, CDR1 is GTSNPN and CDR2 is SVGIG (reference sequence). CDR3 size: 10 residues. Trimming took off 0 bases at V and 9 bases at J, with 3 bases between the two ends. Sequencing was performed with immunoSEQ multiplex PCR; in TCRdb, only in-frame clones are kept and a portion is missing. The sample comprises about 5,500 clones, approximately 85% of which are singletons, and approximately 9.8% rests with the top ten. Note on this clone: Its specificity is not known.

The chain combines TRBV30 with TRBJ1-5; D gene unclear. The sample consisted of lung tumor tissue. The TCR originated in a human donor with non-small cell lung cancer. DNA for the CDR3: TGTGCCTGGAGTGTGGCGCCCCAGCATTTT. This codes for CAWSVAPQHF. Looking up the rest from reference TRBV30 and TRBJ1-5 gives the full variable domain: SQTIHQWPATLVQPVGSPLSLECTVEGTSNPNLYWYRQAAGRGLQLLFYSVGIGQISSEVPQNLSASRPQDRQFILSSKKLLLSDSGFYLCAWSVAPQHFGDGTRLSIL.